One sample yielded the 28 T cell receptor beta chains listed below, sequenced in a study of CD8 T cells in Susac syndrome. Random hexamers were used to reverse transcribe 0.5 to 1 ug of RNA. TCRdb processed the immunoSEQ multiplex PCR reads anew with MiXCR; each CDR3 protein has one entry. The profile shows about 120,000 distinct CDR3 sequences, around 94% of them singletons. What was sequenced was CD8+ T cells from PBMCs. The receptor set was obtained from a human donor with Susac syndrome.

This CDR3 is CACAGGNSPLHF. Here the CDR3 DNA reads TGTGCCTGTGCGGGGGGTAATTCACCCCTCCACTTT. The chain is built from TRBV30 and TRBJ1-6; tentative D call: TRBD1 (5 bases). This CDR3 contains 12 residues. Trimming shortened V by 6 bases and J by 6 bases, and 9 bases separated the two germline ends. Looked up from germline, CDR1 is GTSNPN and CDR2 is SVGIG (reference sequence).

The rearrangement links TRBV30 to TRBJ2-7, with D tentatively TRBD1 (6 bases). CDR3 length: 13 residues. Trimming removed 0 bases at V and 6 bases at J, with 12 bases between. Germline CDR1 is GTSNPN and CDR2 is SVGIG (reference sequence). The CDR3 is CAWSVGQGSEQYF. The CDR3, as DNA: TGTGCCTGGAGTGTAGGCCAGGGGTCCGAGCAGTACTTC.

The chain employs TRBV4-2 and TRBJ2-7; TRBD2 aligns across 10 bases. Germline CDR1 and CDR2: LGHNA and YNFKEQ. Losses at the gene ends were 0 bases for V and 5 bases for J; bases not matched to a gene: 7. CDR3 length equals 16 residues. The CDR3 loop is CASSQDRSGGVDEQYF. The CDR3 DNA reads as TGTGCCAGCAGCCAAGATCGGAGCGGGGGGGTCGACGAGCAGTACTTC.

The chain combines TRBV29-1 with TRBJ2-3; D gene uncertain. CDR1 and CDR2 (germline): SQVTM, ANQGSEA. There are 14 residues in the CDR3. With 4 bases removed from V and 1 base from J, the gap between germline ends came to 12 bases. The CDR3 nucleotides read TGCAGCGTTGCAGGAGACCCGGGCACAGATACGCAGTATTTT. It specifies CSVAGDPGTDTQYF.

This chain uses TRBV5-4 with TRBJ1-4, with D possibly matching TRBD1 (5 bases). The CDR3 totals 15 residues. CDR1 and CDR2 (germline): SGHNT, YYREEE (reference sequence). The V and J ends lost 3 bases and 3 bases respectively, with 12 bases between them. The CDR3 DNA reads TGTGCCAGCAGCTCCACGCAGGGACCTAATGAAAAACTGTTTTTT. This codes for CASSSTQGPNEKLFF.

The J gene is TRBJ2-2, the V gene TRBV7-6, with D perhaps assigned TRBD1 or TRBD2 (5 bases each). Germline values: CDR1 SGHVS, CDR2 FNYEAQ. With 6 bases removed from V and 3 bases from J, the gap between germline ends came to 23 bases. CDR3 length: 18 amino acids. CDR3 in amino acids: CASSRGERLVSHTGELFF. The DNA for the CDR3 is TGTGCCAGCAGTAGAGGGGAGCGCCTAGTCTCCCACACCGGGGAGCTGTTTTTT.

The V call is TRBV7-2, the J call TRBJ2-3; 11 bases align to TRBD2. The CDR3 runs to 15 residues. Losses at the gene ends were 3 bases for V and 5 bases for J; bases not matched to a gene: 4. CDR1 is SGHTA and CDR2 is FQGNSA in the germline V gene. The CDR3 DNA sequence: TGTGCCAGCAGCTTTAGCGGGGGGGCCATAGATACGCAGTATTTT. Its protein is CASSFSGGAIDTQYF.

This chain joins TRBV5-4 and TRBJ2-7; a possible D gene is TRBD1 (6 bases). Germline V gene data show CDR1 as SGHNT and CDR2 as YYREEE (reference sequence). This CDR3 is 13 amino acids long. Trimming took 4 bases from V and 2 from J, leaving 10 bases between them. The CDR3: CASSPGHTYEQYF. The CDR3 region has the DNA TGTGCCAGCAGCCCGGGACATACCTACGAGCAGTACTTC.

The chain links TRBV4-1 to TRBJ2-1; D is perhaps TRBD1 or TRBD2 (5 bases each). This CDR3 comprises 15 residues. Trimming pared 1 base from V and 8 bases from J, leaving 15 bases between. Germline CDR1 MGHRA, CDR2 YSYEKL. CDR3 in amino acids: CASSQAGTGLDEQFF. Here the CDR3 DNA reads TGCGCCAGCAGCCAAGCAGGGACGGGATTGGATGAGCAGTTCTTC.

The rearrangement links TRBV4-1 to TRBJ1-5; 8 nucleotides match TRBD1. The germline V gene has CDR1 MGHRA and CDR2 YSYEKL. V was pared by 3 bases and J by 7 bases, with 5 bases of the junction left unmatched. The CDR3 consists of 14 residues. The CDR3, as DNA: TGCGCCAGCAGCCACGACAGGGGAGGACAGCCCCAGCATTTT. Its protein product is CASSHDRGGQPQHF.

V is TRBV27 and J is TRBJ1-5, with D possibly TRBD1 on 5 matching bases. V was trimmed by 5 bases and J by 1 base, leaving 15 bases between them. CDR3 length: 16 residues. Germline V lookup: CDR1 MNHEY, CDR2 SMNVEV (reference sequence). This chain's CDR3 is CASSPGTLGSNQPQHF. CDR3 coding DNA: TGTGCCAGCAGTCCCGGGACCCTGGGGAGCAATCAGCCCCAGCATTTT.

CDR3 nucleotides: TGTGCCAGCAGTTTAATGACAGGGGCCGAGCAGTACTTC. Encoded protein: CASSLMTGAEQYF. The V gene is TRBV12-3 or TRBV12-4, the J gene TRBJ2-7; 8 nucleotides line up with TRBD1. Unmatched junction bases numbered 3, after V lost 2 bases and J lost 6 bases. This CDR3 has 13 amino acids.

This chain joins TRBV4-1 and TRBJ1-4; TRBD1 might be the D (6 bases). Germline-derived CDR1 and CDR2 are MGHRA and YSYEKL. CDR3 size: 14 residues. The germline V and J ends were trimmed by 5 bases and 2 bases, with 9 bases remaining between them. CDR3 sequence reads: CASSSRGTNEKLFF. As DNA, the CDR3 is TGCGCCAGCAGCTCGAGGGGGACTAATGAAAAACTGTTTTTT.

The chain carries TRBV5-6 and TRBJ2-4, with D perhaps matching TRBD1 or TRBD2 (5 bases each). This CDR3 contains 16 residues. Germline CDR1 reads SGHDT; CDR2 reads YYEEEE. Trimming removed 0 bases from V and 7 bases from J, with 17 bases in between. CDR3 nucleotide sequence: TGTGCCAGCAGCTTGGATACTATTAGAGGGGTCAACATTCAGTACTTC. It codes for CASSLDTIRGVNIQYF.

This clonotype showed up just once. V is TRBV15 and J is TRBJ2-2; tentative D call: TRBD2 (6 bases). V was trimmed by 0 bases and J by 7 bases, leaving 9 bases between them. This CDR3 has 14 residues. Germline V gene lookup returns CDR1 LNHNV and CDR2 YYDKDF (reference sequence). CDR3 protein: CATSRDLEGGELFF. CDR3 coding DNA: TGTGCCACCAGCAGAGATTTGGAGGGCGGGGAGCTGTTTTTT.

The chain joins TRBV6-5 to TRBJ1-4; D uncertain. Germline assignment: CDR1 MNHEY and CDR2 SVGAGI. This CDR3 comprises 17 residues. V was trimmed by 2 bases and J by 0 bases, leaving 13 bases between them. The CDR3 DNA follows: TGTGCCAGCAGTTACGAAGGGTCAGGCTCAACTAATGAAAAACTGTTTTTT. This sequence encodes CASSYEGSGSTNEKLFF.

This clonotype occurred a few times. This chain uses TRBV7-9 with TRBJ1-2; no clear D. The CDR3 is made up of 13 amino acids. The germline gives CDR1 SEHNR, CDR2 FQNEAQ (reference sequence). Trimming cost V 5 bases and J 1 base, with 8 bases left between them. The DNA of the CDR3 is TGTGCCAGCAGCCCTCTCATTAACTATGGCTACACCTTC. Translating gives CASSPLINYGYTF.

The V gene is TRBV13, the J gene TRBJ2-1, with 7 bases lining up with TRBD2. V lost 1 base and J lost 1; bases outside the gene matches: 1. Germline assignment: CDR1 PRHDT and CDR2 FYEKMQ (reference sequence). The CDR3 length is 15 residues. In DNA, the CDR3 is TGTGCCAGCAGCTTAGAAGCGGGGTCCTACAATGAGCAGTTCTTC. This encodes CASSLEAGSYNEQFF.

This chain uses TRBV20-1 with TRBJ2-1, with 8 bases that match TRBD2. The V and J ends lost 6 bases and 9 bases, in that order; junction bases with no gene match: 19. The germline V gene has CDR1 DFQATT and CDR2 SNEGSKA (reference sequence). The CDR3 extends over 16 amino acids. The CDR3 nucleotides are TGCAGTGCCCGGGAGGTTGAGGGGACTAGTTTTCTTGAGCAGTTCTTC. Translating it yields CSAREVEGTSFLEQFF.

CDR3 nucleotides: TGTGCCAGCAGTTACTCGGCGGGGGCCAATGAGCAGTTCTTC. Amino acids: CASSYSAGANEQFF. J is TRBJ2-1 and V is TRBV6-5; a weak D match, TRBD2 (7 bases). In germline, CDR1 is MNHEY, CDR2 SVGAGI. Trimming took 0 bases from V and 6 from J, leaving 9 bases between them. The CDR3 runs 14 residues.

This rearrangement joins TRBV29-1 to TRBJ2-3, with D tentatively TRBD2 (7 bases). Germline loops: CDR1 SQVTM, CDR2 ANQGSEA. V was clipped by 3 bases and J by 2 bases, with 15 bases between them. The CDR3 loop spans 15 amino acids. The DNA for the CDR3 is TGCAGCGTTGACGGTGCGGGGGCCCCCACAGATACGCAGTATTTT. The encoded protein is CSVDGAGAPTDTQYF.

This clonotype was observed a single time. The V gene is TRBV27, the J gene TRBJ2-7; TRBD1 matches at 8 bases. This CDR3 comprises 13 residues. The V gene end was trimmed by 10 bases and the J gene end by 5 bases; junction bases not matched to a gene: 10. CDR1 is MNHEY, CDR2 SMNVEV, per germline (reference sequence). CDR3 sequence (DNA): TGTGCCACTACGGGGCAGGGGGCCCACGAGCAGTACTTC. The encoded protein is CATTGQGAHEQYF.

This chain joins TRBV27 and TRBJ2-7; D unclear. Germline assignment: CDR1 MNHEY and CDR2 SMNVEV (reference sequence). This CDR3 comprises 15 residues. V was pared by 7 bases and J by 0 bases, with 16 bases between. The CDR3 spells CASTAVGGSSYEQYF. In DNA form, the CDR3 reads TGTGCCAGCACCGCCGTGGGTGGAAGCTCCTACGAGCAGTACTTC.

J is TRBJ1-4 and V is TRBV7-8; 8 positions match TRBD1. V trimming: 1 base; J trimming: 2 bases; junction bases outside the gene matches: 6. This CDR3 has 17 amino acids. The germline CDR1 and CDR2 sequences are SGHVS and FQNEAQ. CDR3 nucleotides: TGTGCCAGCAGCTTAGTTCAGGGGGCAGCTACTAATGAAAAACTGTTTTTT. Protein: CASSLVQGAATNEKLFF.

The chain employs TRBV19 and TRBJ2-7, with D uncertain. V lost 3 bases and J 2 bases, leaving 8 bases between the germline ends. From germline, CDR1 is LNHDA and CDR2 SQIVND (reference sequence). CDR3 length: 13 amino acids. The CDR3, as DNA: TGTGCCAGTAGTATGACGGCGGCCTACGAGCAGTACTTC. Translating it yields CASSMTAAYEQYF.

The rearrangement links TRBV6-5 to TRBJ1-5; 8 bases fit TRBD1. Unmatched junction bases numbered 4, after V lost 5 bases and J lost 4 bases. Germline loops: CDR1 MNHEY, CDR2 SVGAGI. The CDR3 extends over 14 amino acids. CDR3 amino acids: CASSLRTGNQPQHF. In nucleotides, the CDR3 is TGTGCCAGCAGTCTTAGGACAGGGAATCAGCCCCAGCATTTT.

This clonotype was detected only a few times. The chain recombines TRBV6-2 or TRBV6-3 with TRBJ1-1; D ambiguous. Germline values: CDR1 MNHEY, CDR2 SVGEGT. The V end was cut by 5 bases, the J end by 4 bases, with 8 bases between. The CDR3 spans 12 residues. The CDR3 DNA follows: TGTGCCAGCAGTCCTCCGGGCACTGAAGCTTTCTTT. It codes for CASSPPGTEAFF.

The CDR3 region is CASSLTGGAYGYTF. CDR3 sequence (DNA): TGTGCCAGCAGTTTGACAGGGGGCGCCTATGGCTACACCTTC. The chain couples TRBV27 to TRBJ1-2; 10 bases are a match to TRBD1. Trimming cost V 3 bases and J 4 bases; bases outside gene matches: 2. CDR1 and CDR2 from the germline V gene are MNHEY and SMNVEV (reference sequence). The CDR3 sequence is 14 residues long.